This is a list of T cell receptor beta chains from one sample in a study of T cell repertoires in ileal Crohn's disease. Assay used: immunoSEQ multiplex PCR; TCRdb lists only in-frame clones, some missing. The sample has approximately 27,000 clones; about three quarters are singletons. The sequencing input was ileal tissue. The receptors stem from an adult with Crohn's disease. Both conserved end residues are trimmed from each CDR3. Fields, in order: clone size, J gene, V gene, CDR3 protein. Clone size is shown for a subset of rows, as once, few, many or a class of expanded clone.

. TRBJ2-1 TRBV11-3 ASSPRASGVGEQF
. . TRBV5-6 ASSLAPDSYEQY
. TRBJ1-1 TRBV9 ASSPSGVGEAF
. TRBJ1-2 TRBV15 ATSRSDRVFYGYT
. TRBJ1-5 TRBV6-5 ASSYSHQPQH
. TRBJ2-6 TRBV18 ASSPSDPGANVLT
. TRBJ1-4 TRBV18 ASSPLGSIGTGMKEKLF
. TRBJ2-2 TRBV4-2 ASSPRVLGSGTLNTGELF
. TRBJ1-6 TRBV13 ASSLSGTGGSPLH
. TRBJ2-7 TRBV30 AWSPLAGAHYEQY
few TRBJ1-2 TRBV4-3 ASSQVGDRVHYGYT
. TRBJ2-4 TRBV11-2 ASSPLGGGTNIQY
few TRBJ2-1 TRBV20-1 SALGFGEQF
. TRBJ1-2 TRBV18 ASSPPTDRGISGYT
. TRBJ1-2 TRBV6-5 ASSSAAGGPNYGYT
. TRBJ2-7 TRBV19 ASSTTLALSSYEQY
once TRBJ1-2 TRBV2 ASSLLAEVGYT
once TRBJ1-5 TRBV6-5 ASRFDGNQPQH
. TRBJ1-1 TRBV6-1 ASRIPGARTEAF
. TRBJ2-2 TRBV5-1 ASSLGFTGGAAGELF
. TRBJ2-1 TRBV5-6 ASSPGLAGGPGVNEQF
. TRBJ2-3 TRBV4-3 ASSPAGMRDTQY
. TRBJ1-3 TRBV6-1 ASSLDRGKNTIY
. TRBJ2-7 TRBV6-1 ASSEDVGGGASYEQY
. TRBJ1-2 TRBV5-6 ASTLNDFYYGYT
. TRBJ1-2 TRBV30 AWSVQYRGVT
once TRBJ2-2 TRBV19 ASSQAGELF
. TRBJ1-5 TRBV27 ASSISRDQPQH
. TRBJ2-4 TRBV27 ASSWYSSSKNIQY
. TRBJ1-1 TRBV7-9 ASSLTGGTEAF
. TRBJ1-1 TRBV5-1 ASSLAGLGTEAF
few TRBJ1-2 TRBV10-3 AISEPHGQNTNYGYT
. TRBJ2-7 TRBV12-5 ASGSQARGGEQY
once TRBJ2-5 TRBV9 ASSPGTVFQETQY
. TRBJ2-7 TRBV25-1 ASRRPGHLNYEQY
few TRBJ1-2 TRBV5-1 ASSTDRVEYGYT
. TRBJ2-2 TRBV30 AWRETGDTGELF
. TRBJ2-5 TRBV6-1 ASTTDRGREETQY
. TRBJ2-7 TRBV11-3 ASSLGAALSYEQY
once TRBJ2-3 TRBV5-6 ASSFPPGLTDTQY
. TRBJ2-3 TRBV7-2 ASKRERDTDTQY
. TRBJ2-5 TRBV5-1 ASSRSSGLQETQY
few TRBJ1-3 TRBV14 ASSPRENTIY
few TRBJ1-6 TRBV5-1 ASSSGGGNSPLH
. TRBJ1-5 TRBV19 ASSKQGAEPQH
. TRBJ1-2 TRBV20-1 SARAGGGYT
. TRBJ1-2 TRBV18 ASTLEGGTNYGYT
. TRBJ1-6 TRBV28 ASSLRTGGNSPLH
. TRBJ1-2 TRBV6-5 ASSYSRRGANYGYT
. TRBJ1-3 TRBV4-3 ASSQEAGAGNTIY
. TRBJ1-2 TRBV10-3 ATAGQGRSNYGYT
. TRBJ1-4 TRBV15 ATRLDVNEKLF
once TRBJ2-1 TRBV6-5 ASMGLAASYNEQF
. TRBJ1-2 TRBV2 ASNRAGPNYGYT